This section outlines one T cell receptor beta chain sequence together with its context. These data are taken from a study of blood T cell repertoires in COVID-19. The wider study: Material from acute and convalescent COVID-19 was sourced from the United States, Italy and Spain. T cells, B-cell-depleted T cells, or PBMCs supplied cDNA or gDNA.

V was trimmed by 5 bases and J by 0 bases, leaving 10 bases between them. CDR1 and CDR2 (germline): SEHNR, FQNEAQ (reference sequence). The CDR3 loop spans 14 amino acids. Original analysis: Reference gene primer amplification gave estimated nucleated cell counts. Method: immunoSEQ multiplex PCR; TCRdb's copy keeps in-frame clones and lacks some. For V, J and clone size, that table is used; D and trimming come from the DNA. Of some 57,000 clones listed, roughly 85% are singletons. This sequence originates from a human donor in a cohort sampled during active COVID-19. This chain connects TRBV7-9 to TRBJ1-1, with D maybe TRBD1 (6 bases). Sequencing used peripheral blood. CDR3: CASSPDSMNTEAFF. The CDR3 DNA follows: TGTGCCAGCAGCCCGGACAGCATGAACACTGAAGCTTTCTTT.